This is a list of T cell receptor beta chains from one sample in a study of blood T cell repertoires in COVID-19. Some clones are missing from TCRdb's copy, which holds only in-frame ones; the method was immunoSEQ multiplex PCR. Of some 370,000 clones in the sample, more than 75% were seen once. Source material: peripheral blood. All receptors come from a woman under 40 with COVID-19, enrolled during active disease. The CDR3 runs from the conserved cysteine through the conserved F or W. The D gene is left open where the match is weak. Some rows mark clone size as missing; the rest say once, few, many or name a class of expanded clone.

J gene,D gene,V gene,clone size,CDR3 protein,CDR3 DNA
TRBJ2-7,-,TRBV21-1,-,CARGTGWDEQYF,TGTGCCAGGGGGACAGGGTGGGACGAGCAGTACTTC
TRBJ1-2,TRBD1,TRBV7-2,-,CASSLGTGGYGYTF,TGTGCCAGCAGCTTAGGGACAGGGGGTTATGGCTACACCTTC
TRBJ2-7,TRBD2,TRBV7-9,once,CASSPRAASGTYEQYF,TGTGCCAGCAGCCCCCGAGCGGCTAGCGGAACTTACGAGCAGTACTTC
TRBJ2-2,-,TRBV7-9,once,CASSHQRDLNTGELFF,TGTGCCAGCAGCCACCAACGGGACTTAAACACCGGGGAGCTGTTTTTT
TRBJ1-1,TRBD1,TRBV5-6,-,CASYGTGGIWDTEAFF,TGTGCCAGCTATGGGACAGGGGGCATTTGGGACACTGAAGCTTTCTTT
TRBJ2-2,TRBD1,TRBV5-4,-,CASSGPGTGYTGELFF,TGTGCCAGCAGCGGCCCCGGGACAGGGTACACCGGGGAGCTGTTTTTT
TRBJ1-5,-,TRBV28,-,CASSTSRRGNQPQHF,TGTGCCAGCAGTACGTCTAGGCGGGGCAATCAGCCCCAGCATTTT
TRBJ2-3,TRBD2,TRBV7-6,-,CASSLVPSGRPGDTQYF,TGTGCCAGCAGCTTAGTCCCTAGCGGGAGGCCTGGAGATACGCAGTATTTT
TRBJ2-7,-,TRBV27,-,CASSLSRQGYEQYF,TGTGCCAGCAGTTTATCGAGGCAGGGGTACGAGCAGTACTTC
TRBJ2-7,-,TRBV7-2,-,CASSQSTGGPDEQYF,TGTGCCAGCAGCCAGAGCACGGGCGGGCCGGACGAGCAGTACTTC
TRBJ1-5,-,TRBV19,-,CASSIRASDQPQHF,TGTGCCAGTAGTATCAGGGCCAGCGATCAGCCCCAGCATTTT
TRBJ1-5,TRBD1,TRBV27,-,CASSFGRGDQPQHF,TGTGCCAGCAGTTTCGGCAGGGGGGATCAGCCCCAGCATTTT
TRBJ1-6,-,TRBV4-1,-,CASSQGRGFRIGSPLHF,TGCGCCAGCAGCCAAGGGAGGGGCTTTCGTATAGGTTCACCCCTCCACTTT
TRBJ2-7,TRBD2,TRBV2,few,CASILSLAERGEQYF,TGTGCCAGCATACTATCACTAGCGGAGAGGGGGGAGCAGTACTTC
TRBJ1-5,-,TRBV6-5,-,CASSWGGDQPQHF,TGTGCCAGCAGTTGGGGCGGGGATCAGCCCCAGCATTTT
TRBJ1-6,-,TRBV27,-,CASSSFSQGGRGSPLHF,TGTGCCAGCAGTTCATTTTCGCAGGGCGGGAGAGGGTCACCCCTCCACTTT
TRBJ1-2,-,TRBV28,-,CASSPNDKVGGYTF,TGTGCCAGCAGTCCGAACGACAAGGTTGGCGGCTACACCTTC
TRBJ1-2,-,TRBV2,-,CASNPIDGQNYGYTF,TGTGCCAGCAATCCGATCGACGGACAAAACTATGGCTACACCTTC
TRBJ2-7,-,TRBV9,-,CASSVAIGAYEQYF,TGTGCCAGCAGCGTGGCCATAGGGGCCTACGAGCAGTACTTC
TRBJ1-1,-,TRBV5-1,-,CASSLSKNTEAFF,TGCGCCAGCAGCTTGAGCAAGAACACTGAAGCTTTCTTT
TRBJ2-7,-,TRBV5-1,-,CASSLAAGAYRFNEQYF,TGCGCCAGCAGCTTGGCGGCAGGGGCCTATCGATTCAACGAGCAGTACTTC
TRBJ2-2,TRBD2,TRBV4-1,-,CASSPQAGANTGELFF,TGCGCCAGCAGCCCCCAAGCGGGGGCGAACACCGGGGAGCTGTTTTTT
TRBJ2-7,-,TRBV5-1,-,CASSLEEGRVHEQYF,TGCGCCAGCAGCTTGGAGGAGGGAAGGGTCCACGAGCAGTACTTC
TRBJ2-5,TRBD2,TRBV30,-,CAWRASGGETQYF,TGTGCCTGGAGGGCTAGCGGGGGAGAGACCCAGTACTTC
TRBJ2-2,-,TRBV6-6,few,CASSYSGMRVTGELFF,TGTGCCAGCAGTTACTCGGGGATGAGGGTCACCGGGGAGCTGTTTTTT
TRBJ1-5,-,TRBV23-1,-,CASRTAVASNQPQHF,TGCGCCAGCAGGACGGCGGTAGCTAGCAATCAGCCCCAGCATTTT
TRBJ2-5,-,TRBV5-1,-,CASNPLGAETQYF,TGCGCCAGCAATCCCCTAGGGGCGGAGACCCAGTACTTC
TRBJ1-1,-,TRBV29-1,-,CSVLQGPVNTEAFF,TGCAGCGTTCTTCAGGGGCCCGTGAACACTGAAGCTTTCTTT
TRBJ1-2,TRBD1,TRBV4-2,-,CASSQDGTDYGYTF,TGTGCCAGCAGCCAAGATGGGACAGACTATGGCTACACCTTC
TRBJ2-3,-,TRBV30,-,CAWIKGGGRSTDTQYF,TGTGCCTGGATAAAGGGCGGAGGGCGGTCCACAGATACGCAGTATTTT
TRBJ1-6,-,TRBV19,-,CASSRQGWKIEDSPLHF,TGTGCCAGTAGTAGGCAGGGGTGGAAGATAGAAGATTCACCCCTCCACTTT
TRBJ2-1,-,TRBV6-5,-,CASSPYLWNEQFF,TGTGCCAGCAGTCCCTACTTGTGGAATGAGCAGTTCTTC
TRBJ2-7,-,TRBV14,-,CASSQDLGVGYEQYF,TGTGCCAGCAGCCAAGATTTGGGAGTCGGCTACGAGCAGTACTTC
TRBJ2-7,TRBD2,TRBV6-6,once,CASSYLLAGEQYF,TGTGCCAGCAGTTACCTGCTAGCGGGTGAGCAGTACTTC
TRBJ1-6,TRBD1,TRBV19,once,CASSIPTGGYSPLHF,TGTGCCAGTAGTATACCGACAGGGGGCTATTCGCCCCTCCACTTT
TRBJ2-2,TRBD2,TRBV7-8,-,CASSRAFSGDGELFF,TGTGCCAGCAGCCGAGCTTTTAGCGGGGACGGGGAGCTGTTTTTT
TRBJ2-2,-,TRBV18,-,CASSPLGGYTGELFF,TGTGCCAGCTCACCACTCGGGGGATACACCGGGGAGCTGTTTTTT
TRBJ1-1,-,TRBV24-1,-,CATSDLTGIANLNTEAFF,TGTGCCACCAGTGATTTGACAGGGATAGCTAACCTGAACACTGAAGCTTTCTTT
TRBJ1-2,-,TRBV28,-,CASTVGSSDFNYGYTF,TGTGCCAGCACCGTGGGTTCGTCTGACTTTAACTATGGCTACACCTTC
TRBJ1-2,TRBD1,TRBV18,-,CASSPLQGTIANYGYTF,TGTGCCAGCTCACCACTACAGGGGACCATAGCTAACTATGGCTACACCTTC
TRBJ2-7,-,TRBV27,-,CASNDPSARSYF,TGTGCCAGCAACGATCCTAGCGCCCGCTCCTACTTC
TRBJ1-5,-,TRBV6-5,-,CASRVTRDSNQPQHF,TGTGCCAGCAGGGTCACCCGGGATAGCAATCAGCCCCAGCATTTT
TRBJ2-2,-,TRBV9,-,CASSSSLVPGELFF,TGTGCCAGCAGCTCGTCACTAGTTCCCGGGGAGCTGTTTTTT
TRBJ2-5,-,TRBV5-6,few,CASSLGAGPRDETQYF,TGTGCCAGCAGCTTGGGGGCAGGGCCAAGGGATGAGACCCAGTACTTC
TRBJ1-3,TRBD1,TRBV29-1,-,CSVDRGNTIYF,TGCAGCGTGGACAGGGGAAACACCATATATTTT
TRBJ1-5,-,TRBV19,-,CASSMDGGQPQHF,TGTGCCAGTAGTATGGATGGGGGGCAGCCCCAGCATTTT
TRBJ1-1,TRBD1,TRBV4-1,few,CASSKPGTGNWDTEAFF,TGCGCCAGCAGTAAACCCGGGACAGGGAATTGGGACACTGAAGCTTTCTTT
TRBJ2-1,-,TRBV5-6,-,CASSLWGAYNEQFF,TGTGCCAGCAGCTTGTGGGGAGCCTACAATGAGCAGTTCTTC
TRBJ2-1,TRBD2,TRBV28,-,CASSRTSGMGSSYNEQFF,TGTGCCAGCAGTCGGACTAGCGGGATGGGGAGCTCCTACAATGAGCAGTTCTTC
TRBJ2-7,-,TRBV5-6,-,CASSLGPTRNYEQYF,TGTGCCAGCAGCTTGGGGCCTACTAGAAACTACGAGCAGTACTTC
TRBJ2-7,TRBD1,TRBV7-9,-,CASSLAGQGYEQYF,TGTGCCAGCAGCTTAGCGGGACAGGGCTACGAGCAGTACTTC
TRBJ2-7,-,TRBV2,-,CASNARGRGYEQYF,TGTGCCAGCAATGCACGGGGGAGAGGGTACGAGCAGTACTTC
TRBJ1-2,TRBD1,TRBV7-2,few,CASSRDRGNYGYTF,TGTGCCAGCAGCCGCGACAGGGGAAACTATGGCTACACCTTC
TRBJ2-7,TRBD1,TRBV11-1,-,CASSDRGLVYEQYF,TGTGCCAGCAGCGACAGGGGCCTAGTCTACGAGCAGTACTTC
TRBJ2-5,TRBD2,TRBV6-2/TRBV6-3,once,CASSYSRTAGGQETQYF,TGTGCCAGCAGTTACTCGAGAACAGCGGGAGGTCAAGAGACCCAGTACTTC